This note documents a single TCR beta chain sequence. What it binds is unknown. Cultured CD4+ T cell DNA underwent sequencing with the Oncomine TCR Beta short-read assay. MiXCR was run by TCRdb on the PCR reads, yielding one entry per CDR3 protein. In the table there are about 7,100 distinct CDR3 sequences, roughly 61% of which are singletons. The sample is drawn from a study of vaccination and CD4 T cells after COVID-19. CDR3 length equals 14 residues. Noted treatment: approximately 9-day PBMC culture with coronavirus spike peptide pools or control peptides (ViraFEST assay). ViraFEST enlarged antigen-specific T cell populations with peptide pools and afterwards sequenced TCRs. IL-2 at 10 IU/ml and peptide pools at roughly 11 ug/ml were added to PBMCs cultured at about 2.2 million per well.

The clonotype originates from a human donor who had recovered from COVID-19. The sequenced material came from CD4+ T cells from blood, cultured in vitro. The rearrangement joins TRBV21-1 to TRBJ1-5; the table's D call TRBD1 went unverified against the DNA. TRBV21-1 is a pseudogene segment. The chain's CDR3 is CASSKDRINQPQHF. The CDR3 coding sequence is TGTGCCAGCAGCAAGGACAGAATCAATCAGCCCCAGCATTTT.